Each of the 16 T cell receptor beta chains below was sequenced from the same sample in a study of T-cell memory formation after mild COVID-19 (dated by TCRdb to about 2021). Libraries were made using 5' RACE. Sequenced on an Illumina NovaSeq 6000. TCRdb reanalyzed the raw reads on its own, using fastp at Q25 for trimming and MiXCR for clone calling, and kept in-frame beta chains. A single entry per CDR3 protein holds the most common genes and DNA from its merged rows. The sample yields some 200,000 distinct CDR3 sequences; around 9.5% were counted once. The biggest ten clones account for roughly 3.5% of the sample. The specimen was PBMCs or a T cell subset sorted from them (not recorded which). These receptors came from a man younger than 35 who had mild COVID-19 (a few samples of this study predate the infection). The sample titles of this study are shuffled in the database, so cell type and time point are left out; the donor was told from shared clones.

This clonotype was detected only a few times. The rearrangement joins TRBV12-3 or TRBV12-4 to TRBJ2-1, with a weak D call TRBD2 (5 bases). The CDR3 runs 15 residues. Trimming pared 3 bases from V and 4 bases from J, leaving 13 bases between. This chain's CDR3 is CASSFRTRIYNEQFF. The CDR3 region has the DNA TGTGCCAGCAGTTTCAGGACTCGCATTTACAATGAGCAGTTCTTC.

Concerning this clonotype: One end of the junction is discordant with germline, which a read error may explain. Here the CDR3 reads CSAPQGTEGLHF. The CDR3 coding sequence is TGCAGTGCTCCCCAAGGGACAGAAGGCTTGCACTTC. This sequence joins TRBV20-1 and TRBJ2-5; TRBD1 matches at 7 bases. Germline CDR1 DFQATT, CDR2 SNEGSKA (reference sequence). The CDR3 loop spans 12 amino acids.

This clonotype was counted only a few times. This chain uses TRBV18 with TRBJ1-5; D may be TRBD1 (5 bases). Trimming pared 3 bases from V and 5 bases from J, leaving 14 bases between. Germline values: CDR1 KGHSH, CDR2 LQKENI. CDR3 length: 15 residues. The CDR3 DNA reads as TGTGCCAGCTCACCGGGGGGGGGTGCCGATCAGCCCCAGCATTTT. Its protein is CASSPGGGADQPQHF.

This chain uses TRBV2 with TRBJ1-6; no definite D call. Germline CDR1 is SNHLY and CDR2 is FYNNEI. The CDR3 is 14 residues long. Trimming pared 6 bases from V and 10 bases from J, leaving 16 bases between. CDR3 sequence (DNA): TGTGCCAGCAGGGACGAATTTGTCAGCTCACCCCTCCACTTT. It codes for CASRDEFVSSPLHF.

The V and J genes are TRBV13 and TRBJ2-1; 9 bases match TRBD2. Germline CDR1 reads PRHDT; CDR2 reads FYEKMQ (reference sequence). J was trimmed by 6 bases and V by 5 bases; bases with no gene match: 5. This CDR3 has 14 residues. CDR3 protein: CASSRLAAINEQFF. The CDR3 coding sequence is TGTGCCAGCAGCCGACTAGCGGCCATCAATGAGCAGTTCTTC.

The table lists this clonotype with a few counts. The V and J genes are TRBV19 and TRBJ2-3; the match to TRBD1 covers 7 bases. The germline V gene has CDR1 LNHDA and CDR2 SQIVND (reference sequence). After removal of 5 bases from V and 2 bases from J, the junction contained 10 bases not matched to a gene. This CDR3 contains 16 residues. The CDR3 reads CASSAYRGSYTDTQYF. CDR3 nucleotide sequence: TGTGCCAGTAGTGCGTACAGGGGCTCTTACACAGATACGCAGTATTTT. Drawing the rest from reference TRBV19 and TRBJ2-3, the complete variable domain is DGGITQSPKYLFRKEGQNVTLSCEQNLNHDAMYWYRQDPGQGLRLIYYSQIVNDFQKGDIAEGYSVSREKKESFPLTVTSAQKNPTAFYLCASSAYRGSYTDTQYFGPGTRLTVL.

This chain connects TRBV5-1 to TRBJ1-1, with D maybe TRBD1 (5 bases). The length of the CDR3 is 15 residues. V shed 4 bases and J shed 1 base, with 14 bases lying between them. Germline V gene lookup returns CDR1 SGHRS and CDR2 YFSETQ. The CDR3 DNA reads as TGCGCCAGCAGCACGGATGGACAATCGAACACTGAAGCTTTCTTT. It codes for CASSTDGQSNTEAFF.

In this sample, this clonotype turned up a few times. The rearrangement links TRBV24-1 to TRBJ1-2, with TRBD1 identical over 10 bases. The germline V gene encodes CDR1 KGHDR and CDR2 SFDVKD. J gave up 4 bases and V 2 bases, and 6 bases lay outside the gene matches. The CDR3 extends over 16 amino acids. CDR3 protein: CATSDSGTGDGYGYTF. CDR3 nucleotides: TGTGCCACCAGTGATTCCGGGACAGGGGATGGCTATGGCTACACCTTC.

This chain connects TRBV7-9 to TRBJ2-5; D might be TRBD2 (6 bases). Trimming removed 5 bases from V and 3 bases from J, with 13 bases in between. CDR3 length equals 14 residues. Germline V gives CDR1 SEHNR, CDR2 FQNEAQ (reference sequence). In DNA, the CDR3 is TGTGCCAGCAGCCGGAGCTCTAGCGAAGAGACCCAGTACTTC. As protein: CASSRSSSEETQYF. The variable domain in full, with the rest retrieved from reference TRBV7-9 and TRBJ2-5, is DTGVSQNPRHKITKRGQNVTFRCDPISEHNRLYWYRQTLGQGPEFLTYFQNEAQLEKSRLLSDRFSAERPKGSFSTLEIQRTEQGDSAMYLCASSRSSSEETQYFGPGTRLLVL.

CDR3 sequence: CASRAVVANTGELFF. The DNA for the CDR3 is TGTGCCAGCAGAGCCGTGGTGGCGAACACCGGGGAGCTGTTTTTT. The chain uses TRBV7-2 and TRBJ2-2; D is ambiguous. The CDR3 is 15 residues long. V gave up 6 bases and J gave up 0 bases, with 11 bases separating them. The germline V gene has CDR1 SGHTA and CDR2 FQGNSA. Based on the CDR3 plus reference TRBV7-2 and TRBJ2-2, the full variable domain is GAGVSQSPSNKVTEKGKDVELRCDPISGHTALYWYRQSLGQGLEFLIYFQGNSAPDKSGLPSDRFSAERTGGSVSTLTIQRTQQEDSAVYLCASRAVVANTGELFFGEGSRLTVL.

The chain couples TRBV6-5 to TRBJ1-5; 10 positions match TRBD1. The trim removed 6 bases at V and 7 bases at J, leaving 3 bases unmatched. The CDR3 extends over 13 amino acids. The germline gives CDR1 MNHEY, CDR2 SVGAGI. This CDR3 is CASRLGQGQPQHF. The CDR3 DNA reads as TGTGCCAGCAGGCTGGGACAGGGGCAGCCCCAGCATTTT.

This clonotype was seen many times. This chain links TRBV5-1 with TRBJ1-2, with no clear D. Per germline, CDR1 SGHRS and CDR2 YFSETQ. This CDR3 contains 15 residues. Trimming took off 0 bases at V and 4 bases at J, with 13 bases between the two ends. As DNA, the CDR3 is TGCGCCAGCAGCTTGGGCGAGGAGGGCGGCTATGGCTACACCTTC. It codes for CASSLGEEGGYGYTF.

This clonotype appeared a few times. This CDR3 reads CASSSFEGNTEAFF. The DNA of the CDR3 is TGTGCCAGCTCATCCTTTGAGGGAAACACTGAAGCTTTCTTT. The chain has TRBV18 and TRBJ1-1, with no clear D. This CDR3 has 14 amino acids. The germline CDR1 and CDR2 sequences are KGHSH and LQKENI. Trimming removed 5 bases from V and 2 bases from J, with 12 bases in between.

The rearrangement joins TRBV5-1 to TRBJ2-2; no definite D call. The V end was cut by 4 bases, the J end by 1 base, with 5 bases between. CDR1 and CDR2 from the germline V gene are SGHRS and YFSETQ. The CDR3 contains 13 residues. For the CDR3, the DNA is TGCGCCAGCAGCCGACAGAACACCGGGGAGCTGTTTTTT. This encodes CASSRQNTGELFF.

This clonotype was counted only a few times. This chain connects TRBV6-6 to TRBJ2-3; 10 positions match TRBD2. The germline CDR1 and CDR2 sequences are MNHNY and SVGAGI (reference sequence). Trimming at V came to 1 base and at J to 2 bases, leaving 3 bases not matched to a gene. CDR3 length: 16 amino acids. This CDR3 reads CASSYFSGGYTDTQYF. CDR3 DNA sequence: TGTGCCAGCAGTTACTTTAGCGGGGGGTACACAGATACGCAGTATTTT.

This clonotype was detected ten times or more. The rearrangement links TRBV7-2 to TRBJ2-5, with D uncertain. Trimming took off 2 bases at V and 8 bases at J, with 9 bases between the two ends. The germline gives CDR1 SGHTA, CDR2 FQGNSA. The CDR3 loop spans 12 amino acids. The CDR3 DNA follows: TGTGCCAGCAGCTTATTAAGATCCACCCAGTACTTC. Translated: CASSLLRSTQYF.